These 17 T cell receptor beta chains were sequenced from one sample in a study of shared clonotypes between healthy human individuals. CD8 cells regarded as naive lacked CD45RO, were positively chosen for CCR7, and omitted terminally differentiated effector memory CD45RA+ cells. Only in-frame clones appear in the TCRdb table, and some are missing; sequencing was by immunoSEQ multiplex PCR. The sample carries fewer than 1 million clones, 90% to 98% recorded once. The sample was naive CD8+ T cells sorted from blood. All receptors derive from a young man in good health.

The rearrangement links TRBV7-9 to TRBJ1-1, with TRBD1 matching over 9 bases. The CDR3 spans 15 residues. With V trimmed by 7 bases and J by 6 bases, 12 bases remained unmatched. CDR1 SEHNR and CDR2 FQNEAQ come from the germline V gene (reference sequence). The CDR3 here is CASIHRDRVTPEAFF. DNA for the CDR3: TGTGCCAGCATCCACCGGGACAGGGTCACCCCTGAAGCTTTCTTT. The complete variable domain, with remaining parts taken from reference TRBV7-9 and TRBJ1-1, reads DTGVSQNPRHKITKRGQNVTFRCDPISEHNRLYWYRQTLGQGPEFLTYFQNEAQLEKSRLLSDRFSAERPKGSFSTLEIQRTEQGDSAMYLCASIHRDRVTPEAFFGQGTRLTVV.

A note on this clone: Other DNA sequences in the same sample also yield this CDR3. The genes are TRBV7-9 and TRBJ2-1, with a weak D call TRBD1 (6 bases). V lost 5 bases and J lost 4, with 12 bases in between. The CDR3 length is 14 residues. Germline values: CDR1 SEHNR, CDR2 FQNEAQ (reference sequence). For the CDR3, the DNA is TGTGCCAGCAGCCCGCGGACAGATTACAATGAGCAGTTCTTC. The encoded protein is CASSPRTDYNEQFF. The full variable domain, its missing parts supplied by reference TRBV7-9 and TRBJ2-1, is DTGVSQNPRHKITKRGQNVTFRCDPISEHNRLYWYRQTLGQGPEFLTYFQNEAQLEKSRLLSDRFSAERPKGSFSTLEIQRTEQGDSAMYLCASSPRTDYNEQFFGPGTRLTVL.

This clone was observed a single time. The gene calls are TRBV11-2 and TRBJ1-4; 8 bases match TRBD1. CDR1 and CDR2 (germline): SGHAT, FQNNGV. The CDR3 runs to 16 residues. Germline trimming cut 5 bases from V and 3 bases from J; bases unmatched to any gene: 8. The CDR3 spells CASSLDRGYSNEKLFF. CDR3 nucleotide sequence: TGTGCCAGCAGCCTTGACAGGGGCTACTCTAATGAAAAACTGTTTTTT.

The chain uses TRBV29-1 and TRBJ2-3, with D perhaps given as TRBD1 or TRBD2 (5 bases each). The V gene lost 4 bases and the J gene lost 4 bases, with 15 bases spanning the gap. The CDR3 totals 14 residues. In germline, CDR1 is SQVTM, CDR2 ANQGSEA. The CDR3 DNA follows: TGCAGCGTTGCTGGGGGAACGGGGCCAGATACGCAGTATTTT. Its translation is CSVAGGTGPDTQYF.

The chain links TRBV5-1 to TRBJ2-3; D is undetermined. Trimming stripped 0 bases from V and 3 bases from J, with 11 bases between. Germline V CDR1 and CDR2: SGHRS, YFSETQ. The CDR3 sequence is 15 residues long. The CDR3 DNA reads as TGCGCCAGCAGCTTGGAACTGGTGGGGACAGATACGCAGTATTTT. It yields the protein CASSLELVGTDTQYF.

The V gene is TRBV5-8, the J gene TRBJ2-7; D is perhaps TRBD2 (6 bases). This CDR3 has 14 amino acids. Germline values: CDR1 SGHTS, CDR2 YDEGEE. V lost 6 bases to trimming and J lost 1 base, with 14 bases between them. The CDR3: CASKAAGRSYEQYF. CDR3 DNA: TGTGCCAGCAAGGCGGCGGGGCGATCCTACGAGCAGTACTTC.

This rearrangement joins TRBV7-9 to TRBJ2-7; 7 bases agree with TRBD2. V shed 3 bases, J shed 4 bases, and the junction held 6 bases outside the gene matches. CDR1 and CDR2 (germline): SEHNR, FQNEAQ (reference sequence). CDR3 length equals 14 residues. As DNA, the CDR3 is TGTGCCAGCAGCTTCGGCGGGAGTACGTACGAGCAGTACTTC. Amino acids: CASSFGGSTYEQYF.

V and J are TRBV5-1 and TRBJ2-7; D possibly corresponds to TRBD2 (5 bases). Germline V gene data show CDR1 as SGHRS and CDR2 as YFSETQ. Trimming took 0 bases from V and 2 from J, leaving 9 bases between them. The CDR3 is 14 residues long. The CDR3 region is CASSLGTFTYEQYF. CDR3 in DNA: TGCGCCAGCAGCTTGGGGACTTTCACCTACGAGCAGTACTTC.

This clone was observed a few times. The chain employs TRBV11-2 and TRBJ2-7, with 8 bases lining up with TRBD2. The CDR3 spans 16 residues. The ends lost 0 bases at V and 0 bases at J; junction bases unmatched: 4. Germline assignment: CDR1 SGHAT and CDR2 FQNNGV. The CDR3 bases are TGTGCCAGCAGCTTAGAACATGGACTAGCCTCCTACGAGCAGTACTTC. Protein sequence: CASSLEHGLASYEQYF.

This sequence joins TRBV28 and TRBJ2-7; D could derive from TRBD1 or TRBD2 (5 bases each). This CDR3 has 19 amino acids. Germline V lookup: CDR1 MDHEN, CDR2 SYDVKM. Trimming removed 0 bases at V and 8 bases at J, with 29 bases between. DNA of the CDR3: TGTGCCAGCAGTTTATGGGGGTTGGGGCAGACGGTAGCCCGGGACCAGCAGTACTTC. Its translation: CASSLWGLGQTVARDQQYF.

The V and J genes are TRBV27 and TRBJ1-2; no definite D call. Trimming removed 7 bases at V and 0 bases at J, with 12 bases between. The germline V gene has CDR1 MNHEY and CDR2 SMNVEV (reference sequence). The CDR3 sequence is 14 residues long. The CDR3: CASTSWSSNYGYTF. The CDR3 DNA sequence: TGTGCCAGCACCTCTTGGTCGTCTAACTATGGCTACACCTTC.

The CDR3 sequence: CASSFSLGLTDTDTQYF. CDR3 bases: TGTGCCAGCAGCTTCAGTTTAGGATTGACAGACACAGATACGCAGTATTTT. The V and J genes are TRBV28 and TRBJ2-3, with a possible D match to TRBD1 (5 bases). Germline-derived CDR1 and CDR2 are MDHEN and SYDVKM. CDR3 length: 17 amino acids. Deletions cut 6 bases from V and 2 bases from J, with 21 bases between.

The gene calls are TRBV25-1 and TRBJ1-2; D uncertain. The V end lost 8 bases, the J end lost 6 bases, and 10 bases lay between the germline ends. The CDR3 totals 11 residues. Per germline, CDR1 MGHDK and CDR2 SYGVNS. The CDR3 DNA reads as TGTGCCAGCTGTGGGCCAAATGGCTACACCTTC. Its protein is CASCGPNGYTF.

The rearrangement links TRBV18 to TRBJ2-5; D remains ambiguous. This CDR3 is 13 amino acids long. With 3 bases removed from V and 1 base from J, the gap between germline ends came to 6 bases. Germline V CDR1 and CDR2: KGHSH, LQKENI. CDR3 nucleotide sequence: TGTGCCAGCTCACCGCTAAGCCAAGAGACCCAGTACTTC. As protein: CASSPLSQETQYF.

As DNA, the CDR3 is TGTGCCAGCAGCTTAGGACCGGAGGGCTCCTACGAGCAGTACTTC. Translated: CASSLGPEGSYEQYF. The V gene is TRBV7-9, the J gene TRBJ2-7; TRBD2 might be the D (6 bases). V dropped 1 base and J dropped 0 bases, with 10 bases sitting between them. This CDR3 has 15 amino acids. In germline, CDR1 is SEHNR, CDR2 FQNEAQ (reference sequence).

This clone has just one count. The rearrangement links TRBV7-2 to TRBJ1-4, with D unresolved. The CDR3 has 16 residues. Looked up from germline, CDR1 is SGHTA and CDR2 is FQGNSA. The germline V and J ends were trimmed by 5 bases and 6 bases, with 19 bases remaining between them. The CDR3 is CASSPGRVAVYEKLFF. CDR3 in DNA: TGTGCCAGCAGCCCTGGACGGGTGGCAGTATATGAAAAACTGTTTTTT. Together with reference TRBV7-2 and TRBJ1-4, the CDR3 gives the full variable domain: GAGVSQSPSNKVTEKGKDVELRCDPISGHTALYWYRQSLGQGLEFLIYFQGNSAPDKSGLPSDRFSAERTGGSVSTLTIQRTQQEDSAVYLCASSPGRVAVYEKLFFGSGTQLSVL.

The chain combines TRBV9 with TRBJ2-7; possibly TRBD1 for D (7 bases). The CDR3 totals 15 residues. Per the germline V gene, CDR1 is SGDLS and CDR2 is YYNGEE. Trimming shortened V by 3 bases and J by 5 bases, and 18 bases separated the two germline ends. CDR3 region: CASSAGAGGLHEQYF. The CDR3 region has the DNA TGTGCCAGCAGCGCTGGGGCAGGGGGGCTGCACGAGCAGTACTTC.